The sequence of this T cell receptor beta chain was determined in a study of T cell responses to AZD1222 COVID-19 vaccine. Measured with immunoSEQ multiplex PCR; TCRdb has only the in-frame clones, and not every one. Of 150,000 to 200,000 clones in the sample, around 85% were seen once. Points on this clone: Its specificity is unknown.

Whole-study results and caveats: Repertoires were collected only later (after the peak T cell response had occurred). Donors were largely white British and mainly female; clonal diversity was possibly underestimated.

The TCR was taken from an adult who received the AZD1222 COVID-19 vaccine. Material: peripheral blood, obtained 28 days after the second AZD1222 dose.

This CDR3 is CASSLLAGGGYNEQFF. The CDR3 region has the DNA TGTGCCAGCAGCTTATTGGCGGGGGGGGGTTACAATGAGCAGTTCTTC. The chain couples TRBV7-2 to TRBJ2-1; 9 bases are a match to TRBD2. Germline CDR1 and CDR2: SGHTA and FQGNSA. Trimming removed 2 bases from V and 4 bases from J; junction bases left unmatched: 6. The CDR3 has 16 amino acids.